The 30 T cell receptor beta chains reported below all come from one sample, sequenced in a study of Ad26.COV2.S vaccination and SARS-CoV-2 variants. Data came from immunoSEQ multiplex PCR; TCRdb stores just in-frame clones and leaves some out. The sample records roughly 350,000 clones, roughly 91% being singletons. The sample's treatment: roughly 20 received Ad26.COV2.S at low or high dose, single or two shots; roughly 5 received placebo; per-sample allocation not given. Vaccine and placebo recipients were sampled on day 63 after the first injection. The starting material was peripheral blood, obtained in a trial of Ad26.COV2.S vaccine versus placebo. The receptors shown here come from a person aged 18 to 65 who received the Ad26.COV2.S COVID-19 vaccine or a placebo.

The table lists this clone with a few counts. The gene calls are TRBV7-9 and TRBJ1-2; D is undetermined. The CDR3 runs 15 residues. Trimming cost V 3 bases and J 3 bases, with 14 bases left between them. CDR1 SEHNR and CDR2 FQNEAQ come from the germline V gene (reference sequence). In nucleotides, the CDR3 is TGTGCCAGCAGCTTTGATCATCTAGAGGACTATGGCTACACCTTC. Its translation: CASSFDHLEDYGYTF.

The chain combines TRBV5-1 with TRBJ1-1, with D perhaps matching TRBD1 (5 bases). The CDR3 covers 15 residues. The ends were cut back, 0 bases at V and 0 bases at J, with 9 bases in the middle. Germline V gene sequence: CDR1 SGHRS, CDR2 YFSETQ. The CDR3 sequence is CASSLVGVLNTEAFF. The CDR3 DNA sequence: TGCGCCAGCAGCTTGGTAGGGGTACTGAACACTGAAGCTTTCTTT. The entire variable domain, with the rest obtained from reference TRBV5-1 and TRBJ1-1, is as follows: KAGVTQTPRYLIKTRGQQVTLSCSPISGHRSVSWYQQTPGQGLQFLFEYFSETQRNKGNFPGRFSGRQFSNSRSEMNVSTLELGDSALYLCASSLVGVLNTEAFFGQGTRLTVV.

The chain couples TRBV30 to TRBJ1-3; D may be TRBD1 (6 bases). Trimming took 7 bases from V and 8 from J, leaving 12 bases between them. The CDR3 length is 11 residues. Germline V lookup: CDR1 GTSNPN, CDR2 SVGIG (reference sequence). The CDR3 DNA reads TGTGCCTCCGGAAGGGGGGACACCATATATTTT. Translating it yields CASGRGDTIYF.

The chain employs TRBV7-2 and TRBJ1-2; D gene uncertain. V was pared by 0 bases and J by 8 bases, with 13 bases between. The length of the CDR3 is 14 residues. Germline loops: CDR1 SGHTA, CDR2 FQGNSA. The CDR3 loop is CASSLAMQSQGYTF. Here the CDR3 DNA reads TGTGCCAGCAGCTTAGCTATGCAGAGTCAGGGCTACACCTTC.

This chain joins TRBV6-2 or TRBV6-3 and TRBJ2-7; 7 nucleotides agree with TRBD1. V gave up 4 bases and J gave up 3 bases; unmatched junction bases: 18. This CDR3 is 18 amino acids long. Germline-derived CDR1 and CDR2 are MNHEY and SVGEGT. The CDR3 here is CASSWDRRAQSSNYEQYF. The CDR3 DNA reads as TGTGCCAGCAGTTGGGACAGACGTGCTCAGTCATCTAACTACGAGCAGTACTTC.

The rearrangement uses TRBV10-3 and TRBJ2-5; the match to TRBD2 covers 15 bases. Germline lookup yields CDR1 ENHRY and CDR2 SYGVKD. The J segment lost 5 bases and the V segment lost 2 bases, leaving 9 bases of the junction unmatched. The CDR3 totals 18 residues. The CDR3: CAISERGTSGGIWETQYF. CDR3 DNA: TGTGCCATCAGTGAGCGTGGGACTAGCGGGGGGATATGGGAGACCCAGTACTTC.

This rearrangement joins TRBV2 to TRBJ2-1, with 8 positions matching TRBD2. Trimming removed 3 bases from V and 5 bases from J; junction bases left unmatched: 3. The CDR3 is 14 amino acids. Germline-derived CDR1 and CDR2 are SNHLY and FYNNEI. For the CDR3, the DNA is TGTGCCAGCAGTGATGCGGGGGGTAACAATGAGCAGTTCTTC. Translated: CASSDAGGNNEQFF.

In regard to this clone: Other DNA sequences in the sample encode the same CDR3. The rearrangement joins TRBV30 to TRBJ1-5; D gene unclear. Trimming cost V 2 bases and J 2 bases, with 7 bases left between them. Germline assignment: CDR1 GTSNPN and CDR2 SVGIG (reference sequence). This CDR3 is built from 13 residues. DNA of the CDR3: TGTGCCTGGAGTTCGGGAGGCAATCAGCCCCAGCATTTT. Its translation: CAWSSGGNQPQHF.

This clone was recorded only once. V and J are TRBV15 and TRBJ1-2; D ambiguous. The CDR3 consists of 16 residues. Germline values: CDR1 LNHNV, CDR2 YYDKDF (reference sequence). With 0 bases removed from V and 6 bases from J, the gap between germline ends came to 17 bases. The CDR3 protein is CATSRDRGVAVHGYTF. The CDR3 DNA is TGTGCCACCAGCAGAGACAGAGGTGTGGCTGTTCATGGCTACACCTTC.

This rearrangement joins TRBV12-3 or TRBV12-4 to TRBJ2-7; D is perhaps TRBD1 (5 bases). V lost 3 bases to trimming and J lost 4 bases, with 7 bases between them. This CDR3 region has 12 residues. In nucleotides, the CDR3 is TGTGCCAGCAGTTTGGGGCAGTACGAGCAGTACTTC. This gives the protein CASSLGQYEQYF.

This chain uses TRBV9 with TRBJ2-5, with no clear D. Deletions cut 0 bases from V and 3 bases from J, with 12 bases between. The CDR3 totals 15 residues. CDR1 is SGDLS, CDR2 YYNGEE, per germline. CDR3 loop: CASSVGLHTEETQYF. DNA of the CDR3: TGTGCCAGCAGCGTAGGTCTCCACACTGAAGAGACCCAGTACTTC.

This clone appeared a few times. The chain uses TRBV9 and TRBJ1-6, with D maybe TRBD1 (5 bases). With 0 bases removed from V and 6 bases from J, the gap between germline ends came to 10 bases. This CDR3 comprises 15 residues. Germline loops: CDR1 SGDLS, CDR2 YYNGEE. The CDR3 coding sequence is TGTGCCAGCAGCGTAGGGGGCAGCTTTAATTCACCCCTCCACTTT. This encodes CASSVGGSFNSPLHF. Drawing the rest from reference TRBV9 and TRBJ1-6, the complete variable domain is DSGVTQTPKHLITATGQRVTLRCSPRSGDLSVYWYQQSLDQGLQFLIQYYNGEERAKGNILERFSAQQFPDLHSELNLSSLELGDSALYFCASSVGGSFNSPLHFGNGTRLTVT.

V gene TRBV5-1 combines with J gene TRBJ1-4; the D gene is possibly TRBD1 (5 bases). V lost 0 bases and J 0 bases, leaving 15 bases between the germline ends. Looked up from germline, CDR1 is SGHRS and CDR2 is YFSETQ. The CDR3 consists of 18 residues. The CDR3 region is CASSLDPRESATNEKLFF. DNA of the CDR3: TGCGCCAGCAGCTTGGATCCCAGGGAGTCGGCAACTAATGAAAAACTGTTTTTT. Full variable domain (missing parts from reference TRBV5-1 and TRBJ1-4): KAGVTQTPRYLIKTRGQQVTLSCSPISGHRSVSWYQQTPGQGLQFLFEYFSETQRNKGNFPGRFSGRQFSNSRSEMNVSTLELGDSALYLCASSLDPRESATNEKLFFGSGTQLSVL.

In this sample, this clone turned up once. V usage is TRBV4-1 and J usage is TRBJ1-1; a weak D match, TRBD1 (6 bases). This CDR3 comprises 15 residues. Trimming removed 4 bases at V and 4 bases at J, with 16 bases between. Germline V gene data show CDR1 as MGHRA and CDR2 as YSYEKL. For the CDR3, the DNA is TGCGCCAGCAGCCCCGTTCCGGGGGGCGCCACTGAAGCTTTCTTT. Encoded protein: CASSPVPGGATEAFF.

This chain connects TRBV7-8 to TRBJ1-2, with 8 bases identical to TRBD1. This CDR3 contains 13 residues. Germline loops: CDR1 SGHVS, CDR2 FQNEAQ. After removal of 8 bases from V and 4 bases from J, the junction contained 6 bases not matched to a gene. Written as DNA, the CDR3 is TGTGCCAGCGGGACCGGGACAGGCTATGGCTACACCTTC. It translates to CASGTGTGYGYTF.

This clone was counted only a few times. This specimen includes other DNA sequences encoding the same CDR3. The CDR3 loop is CASSPLENTEAFF. The CDR3 DNA sequence: TGTGCCAGCTCACCACTAGAGAACACTGAAGCTTTCTTT. The J gene is TRBJ1-1, the V gene TRBV18; D gene ambiguous. CDR1 and CDR2 (germline): KGHSH, LQKENI. This CDR3 region has 13 residues. V was trimmed by 1 base and J by 1 base, leaving 4 bases between them.

J is TRBJ1-1 and V is TRBV7-3, with a possible D match to TRBD1 (5 bases). Germline V gene lookup returns CDR1 SGHTA and CDR2 FQGTGA. CDR3 length equals 16 residues. Trimming pared 0 bases from V and 0 bases from J, leaving 11 bases between. CDR3: CASSLTGGEMNTEAFF. Here the CDR3 DNA reads TGTGCCAGCAGCTTAACCGGGGGAGAAATGAACACTGAAGCTTTCTTT.

The V call is TRBV12-3 or TRBV12-4, the J call TRBJ1-4; a weak D match, TRBD1 (6 bases). Trimming stripped 0 bases from V and 11 bases from J, with 10 bases between. This CDR3 has 13 residues. DNA for the CDR3: TGTGCCAGCAGTTTAGCGGACAGAGGGAAACTGTTTTTT. Protein: CASSLADRGKLFF.

The rearrangement joins TRBV6-5 to TRBJ1-2; a weak D match, TRBD1 (5 bases). Deletions cut 6 bases from V and 5 bases from J, with 13 bases between. Germline CDR1 and CDR2: MNHEY and SVGAGI. The CDR3 is 13 residues long. DNA of the CDR3: TGTGCCAGCAGGCCAGGGTTGGGGTATGGCTACACCTTC. As protein: CASRPGLGYGYTF.

The gene calls are TRBV20-1 and TRBJ2-3; D call uncertain. The CDR3 has 13 amino acids. V shed 3 bases and J shed 6 bases, with 13 bases lying between them. Germline lookup yields CDR1 DFQATT and CDR2 SNEGSKA (reference sequence). CDR3: CSASRTELDTQYF. CDR3 nucleotides: TGCAGTGCTAGTCGAACGGAGTTGGATACGCAGTATTTT.

The chain carries TRBV18 and TRBJ2-5; D is ambiguous. Germline V gives CDR1 KGHSH, CDR2 LQKENI. V was clipped by 3 bases and J by 2 bases, with 13 bases between them. CDR3 size: 15 residues. CDR3 in DNA: TGTGCCAGCTCACCGTCTGCAGGCCTTCAAGAGACCCAGTACTTC. Protein: CASSPSAGLQETQYF.

The chain combines TRBV9 with TRBJ1-4; unclear D gene. This CDR3 spans 16 amino acids. Trimming stripped 0 bases from V and 7 bases from J, with 16 bases between. The germline V gene has CDR1 SGDLS and CDR2 YYNGEE. In nucleotides, the CDR3 is TGTGCCAGCAGCGTAGATCCCCGGGGTCCCAGTGAAAAACTGTTTTTT. This encodes CASSVDPRGPSEKLFF.

This clone was counted between two and nine times. The genes are TRBV3-1 (or the pseudogene TRBV3-2) and TRBJ1-3, with 7 bases aligning to TRBD1. Germline V gene data show CDR1 as LGHDT and CDR2 as YNNKEL (reference sequence). Germline trimming cut 4 bases from V and 4 bases from J; bases unmatched to any gene: 13. CDR3 length equals 17 residues. CDR3 sequence (DNA): TGTGCCAGCAGCCCCCCTTTCCGGGGACAGAACGGAAACACCATATATTTT. Its translation: CASSPPFRGQNGNTIYF.

The rearrangement uses TRBV9 and TRBJ2-7; D call uncertain. V was clipped by 0 bases and J by 2 bases, with 9 bases between them. Germline V gene data show CDR1 as SGDLS and CDR2 as YYNGEE. The CDR3 is made up of 14 amino acids. The DNA of the CDR3 is TGTGCCAGCAGCGTAGTAGGGTCACCCTACGAGCAGTACTTC. Residues: CASSVVGSPYEQYF.

CDR3 bases: TGTGCCAGCAGCTTAGAGGGTTTTTACCCGTTCTATAGCAATCAGCCCCAGCATTTT. This translates into CASSLEGFYPFYSNQPQHF. The chain uses TRBV7-2 and TRBJ1-5; D unresolved. The CDR3 is made up of 19 amino acids. Deletions cut 1 base from V and 0 bases from J, with 19 bases between. Germline V CDR1 and CDR2: SGHTA, FQGNSA.

The CDR3 reads CASSDGTSTDTQYF. CDR3 bases: TGTGCCAGCAGCGATGGGACAAGCACAGATACGCAGTATTTT. The chain is built from TRBV9 and TRBJ2-3, with D perhaps TRBD1 (6 bases). Germline CDR1 SGDLS, CDR2 YYNGEE. V lost 3 bases and J 0 bases, leaving 8 bases between the germline ends. The CDR3 contains 14 residues.

This sequence joins TRBV27 and TRBJ2-2; perhaps TRBD2 as D (5 bases). Germline loops: CDR1 MNHEY, CDR2 SMNVEV (reference sequence). CDR3 length: 14 residues. The V gene lost 5 bases and the J gene lost 1 base, with 8 bases spanning the gap. CDR3 sequence reads: CASSSGLNTGELFF. CDR3 bases: TGTGCCAGCAGTAGCGGATTGAACACCGGGGAGCTGTTTTTT.

V usage is TRBV7-6 and J usage is TRBJ2-1; D gene ambiguous. The germline V gene has CDR1 SGHVS and CDR2 FNYEAQ. This CDR3 has 11 amino acids. Trimming cost V 5 bases and J 9 bases, with 8 bases left between them. CDR3: CASSTGGEQFF. The CDR3 nucleotides are TGTGCCAGCAGCACGGGCGGTGAGCAGTTCTTC.

The chain carries TRBV15 and TRBJ2-1, with 9 bases aligning to TRBD2. Per the germline V gene, CDR1 is LNHNV and CDR2 is YYDKDF (reference sequence). The V segment lost 0 bases and the J segment 8 bases; nucleotides outside the gene matches: 8. The CDR3 runs to 16 residues. The CDR3 reads CATSRDEAGGVDEQFF. As DNA, the CDR3 is TGTGCCACCAGCAGAGATGAAGCGGGAGGTGTGGATGAGCAGTTCTTC.

The chain combines TRBV3-1 (or the pseudogene TRBV3-2) with TRBJ1-4; a weak D match, TRBD1 (5 bases). The CDR3 has 16 amino acids. Deletions cut 0 bases from V and 7 bases from J, with 15 bases between. Germline V gene data show CDR1 as LGHDT and CDR2 as YNNKEL (reference sequence). The CDR3 region is CASSQDFFLQGEKLFF. Written as DNA, the CDR3 is TGTGCCAGCAGCCAAGACTTTTTTTTGCAGGGTGAAAAACTGTTTTTT.